The 12 T cell receptor beta chains reported below all come from one sample, sequenced in a study of blood T cells in healthy people across ages. The use of a sample-barcoded 5' primer and a J-beta primer mix characterized a second PCR of about 6 to 11 cycles. TCRdb called the 5' RACE reads again in MiXCR, with one record for every CDR3 protein. Among about 2 million distinct CDR3 sequences listed, roughly 50% were seen once. The sample comprised blood. These receptors all stem from a woman aged 40 to 50 in good health.

The J gene is TRBJ1-2, the V gene TRBV9; the match to TRBD1 covers 8 bases. Per the germline V gene, CDR1 is SGDLS and CDR2 is YYNGEE. CDR3 length: 20 amino acids. Trimming removed 3 bases from V and 1 base from J; junction bases left unmatched: 20. CDR3: CASSGLRGGQATTLNYGYTF. CDR3 in DNA: TGTGCCAGCAGCGGCCTCCGGGGGGGACAGGCGACAACCCTTAACTATGGCTACACCTTC. Looking up the rest from reference TRBV9 and TRBJ1-2 gives the full variable domain: DSGVTQTPKHLITATGQRVTLRCSPRSGDLSVYWYQQSLDQGLQFLIQYYNGEERAKGNILERFSAQQFPDLHSELNLSSLELGDSALYFCASSGLRGGQATTLNYGYTFGSGTRLTVV.

The chain employs TRBV4-3 and TRBJ2-5; 11 bases match TRBD2. This CDR3 is built from 18 residues. Germline CDR1 LGHNA, CDR2 YSLEER. The J segment lost 4 bases and the V segment lost 0 bases, leaving 10 bases of the junction unmatched. CDR3: CASSQEIPTSGAPETQYF. In DNA, the CDR3 is TGCGCCAGCAGCCAAGAAATCCCGACTAGCGGGGCCCCAGAGACCCAGTACTTC.

This rearrangement joins TRBV20-1 to TRBJ2-1; D could derive from TRBD1 or TRBD2 (5 bases each). V shed 3 bases and J shed 0 bases, with 24 bases lying between them. Germline V gene lookup returns CDR1 DFQATT and CDR2 SNEGSKA (reference sequence). This CDR3 is built from 19 residues. CDR3 bases: TGCAGTGCTAGGATAACTCCGGGGCTGGCGCGGAGCTCCTACAATGAGCAGTTCTTC. This encodes CSARITPGLARSSYNEQFF.

This chain uses TRBV10-2 with TRBJ1-5, with 11 bases fitting TRBD1. The junction had 11 bases not matched to a gene; V was cut back by 6 bases and J by 7 bases. This CDR3 comprises 16 residues. Germline CDR1 reads WSHSY; CDR2 reads SAAADI. The CDR3 reads CASRTRTGGAWQPQHF. The CDR3 nucleotides read TGCGCCAGCAGAACCCGGACAGGGGGCGCATGGCAGCCCCAGCATTTT.

The rearrangement joins TRBV20-1 to TRBJ2-3; tentative D call: TRBD2 (6 bases). The CDR3 spans 17 residues. V lost 4 bases, J lost 4 bases, and 24 bases lay in between. Germline-derived CDR1 and CDR2 are DFQATT and SNEGSKA (reference sequence). The DNA for the CDR3 is TGCAGTGCTATATCCGGGACTGCTAGTTTAGCATCAGATACGCAGTATTTT. As protein: CSAISGTASLASDTQYF.

V usage is TRBV12-5 and J usage is TRBJ2-3; D is possibly TRBD2 (5 bases). Germline CDR1 reads LGHNT; CDR2 reads FRNRAP. The CDR3 runs to 17 residues. With 5 bases removed from V and 2 bases from J, the gap between germline ends came to 20 bases. CDR3 coding DNA: TGTGCTAGTGGTCCCGGGGAAGGCCTCCTGAACACAGATACGCAGTATTTT. Translated: CASGPGEGLLNTDTQYF. Supplemented by reference TRBV12-5 and TRBJ2-3, the full variable domain reads DARVTQTPRHKVTEMGQEVTMRCQPILGHNTVFWYRQTMMQGLELLAYFRNRAPLDDSGMPKDRFSAEMPDATLATLKIQPSEPRDSAVYFCASGPGEGLLNTDTQYFGPGTRLTVL.

The chain employs TRBV6-2 or TRBV6-3 and TRBJ2-4; D is unresolved. The J call may be faulty, since TRBJ2-7 better matches the DNA end. Germline V gives CDR1 MNHEY, CDR2 SVGEGT. The CDR3 is 15 amino acids. The CDR3 loop is CASSASPRPTYEQYF. CDR3 bases: TGTGCCAGCAGTGCCTCCCCCAGGCCAACCTACGAGCAGTACTTC.

The chain has TRBV7-2 and TRBJ2-3; no definite D call. The CDR3 is 14 residues long. The germline V gene encodes CDR1 SGHTA and CDR2 FQGNSA. V lost 6 bases and J 0 bases, leaving 10 bases between the germline ends. CDR3 sequence reads: CASRLRASTDTQYF. As DNA, the CDR3 is TGTGCCAGCAGACTTAGGGCGAGCACAGATACGCAGTATTTT.

This clonotype was observed a handful of times. The rearrangement links TRBV29-1 to TRBJ1-2; 11 nucleotides line up with TRBD1. CDR1 is SQVTM and CDR2 is ANQGSEA in the germline V gene. V dropped 5 bases and J dropped 8; count of bases not matched to a gene: 13. This CDR3 contains 15 residues. CDR3 loop: CSVYQPGQGVEGYTF. In nucleotides, the CDR3 is TGCAGCGTTTACCAACCGGGACAGGGGGTCGAGGGCTACACCTTC.

This clonotype came up a few times. V gene TRBV5-1 combines with J gene TRBJ1-2; no reliable D call. Germline-derived CDR1 and CDR2 are SGHRS and YFSETQ. The CDR3 is made up of 13 amino acids. With 0 bases removed from V and 8 bases from J, the gap between germline ends came to 11 bases. In DNA form, the CDR3 reads TGCGCCAGCAGCTTGGAGAGGATCGGAGGCTACACCTTC. It is translated as CASSLERIGGYTF.

The genes are TRBV6-5 and TRBJ1-4; D not resolved. CDR1 and CDR2 (germline): MNHEY, SVGAGI. The CDR3 runs 14 residues. V was shortened by 6 bases and J by 8 bases, with 16 bases between the two germline ends. In DNA, the CDR3 is TGTGCCAGCAGCCCCGCCCTTTCACGGGAAAAACTGTTTTTT. Translation gives CASSPALSREKLFF.

The genes are TRBV2 and TRBJ2-5; D assignment may be TRBD1 or TRBD2 (5 bases each). Trimming stripped 7 bases from V and 5 bases from J, with 20 bases between. The length of the CDR3 is 15 residues. CDR1 SNHLY and CDR2 FYNNEI come from the germline V gene. The CDR3 loop is CASTFREDGGETQYF. The CDR3 DNA reads TGTGCCAGCACATTCCGCGAGGATGGGGGTGAGACCCAGTACTTC.